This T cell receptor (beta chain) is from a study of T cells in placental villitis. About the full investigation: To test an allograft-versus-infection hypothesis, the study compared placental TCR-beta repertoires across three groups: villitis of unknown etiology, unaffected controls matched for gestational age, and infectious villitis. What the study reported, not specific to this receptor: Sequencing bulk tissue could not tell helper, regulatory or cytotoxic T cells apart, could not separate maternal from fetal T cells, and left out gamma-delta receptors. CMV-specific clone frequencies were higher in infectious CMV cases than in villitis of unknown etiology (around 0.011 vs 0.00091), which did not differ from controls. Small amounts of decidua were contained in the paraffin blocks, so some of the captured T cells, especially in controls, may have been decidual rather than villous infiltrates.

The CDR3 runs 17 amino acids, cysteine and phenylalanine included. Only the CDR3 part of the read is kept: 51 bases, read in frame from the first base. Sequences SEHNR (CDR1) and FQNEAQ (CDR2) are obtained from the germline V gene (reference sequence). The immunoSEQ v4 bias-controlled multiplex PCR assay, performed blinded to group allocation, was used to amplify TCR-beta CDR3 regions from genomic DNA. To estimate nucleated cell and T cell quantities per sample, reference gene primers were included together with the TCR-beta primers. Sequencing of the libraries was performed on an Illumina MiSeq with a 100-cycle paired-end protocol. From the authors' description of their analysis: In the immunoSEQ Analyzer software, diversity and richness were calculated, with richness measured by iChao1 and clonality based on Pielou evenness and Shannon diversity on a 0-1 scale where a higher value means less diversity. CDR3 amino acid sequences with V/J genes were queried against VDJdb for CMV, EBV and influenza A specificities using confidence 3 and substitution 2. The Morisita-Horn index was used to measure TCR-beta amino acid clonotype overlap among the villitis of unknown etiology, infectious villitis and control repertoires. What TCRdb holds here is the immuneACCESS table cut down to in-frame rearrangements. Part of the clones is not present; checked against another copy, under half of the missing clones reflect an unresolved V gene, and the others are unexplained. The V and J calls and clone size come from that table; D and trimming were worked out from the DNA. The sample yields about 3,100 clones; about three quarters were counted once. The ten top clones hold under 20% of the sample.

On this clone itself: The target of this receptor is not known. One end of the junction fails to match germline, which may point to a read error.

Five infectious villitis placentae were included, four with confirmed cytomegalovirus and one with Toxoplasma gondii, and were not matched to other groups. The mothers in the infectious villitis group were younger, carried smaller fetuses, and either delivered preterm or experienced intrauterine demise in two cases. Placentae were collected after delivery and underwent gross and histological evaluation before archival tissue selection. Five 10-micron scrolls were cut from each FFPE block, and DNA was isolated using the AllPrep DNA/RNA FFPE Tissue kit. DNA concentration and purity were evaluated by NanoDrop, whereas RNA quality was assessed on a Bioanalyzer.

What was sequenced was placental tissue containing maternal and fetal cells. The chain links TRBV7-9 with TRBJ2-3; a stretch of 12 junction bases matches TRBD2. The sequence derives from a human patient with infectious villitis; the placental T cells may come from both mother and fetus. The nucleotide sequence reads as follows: TGTGTCAGCAGCCCCAAAACTAGCGGGGGGTTTGCAGATACGCAGTATTTT. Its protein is CVSSPKTSGGFADTQYF.